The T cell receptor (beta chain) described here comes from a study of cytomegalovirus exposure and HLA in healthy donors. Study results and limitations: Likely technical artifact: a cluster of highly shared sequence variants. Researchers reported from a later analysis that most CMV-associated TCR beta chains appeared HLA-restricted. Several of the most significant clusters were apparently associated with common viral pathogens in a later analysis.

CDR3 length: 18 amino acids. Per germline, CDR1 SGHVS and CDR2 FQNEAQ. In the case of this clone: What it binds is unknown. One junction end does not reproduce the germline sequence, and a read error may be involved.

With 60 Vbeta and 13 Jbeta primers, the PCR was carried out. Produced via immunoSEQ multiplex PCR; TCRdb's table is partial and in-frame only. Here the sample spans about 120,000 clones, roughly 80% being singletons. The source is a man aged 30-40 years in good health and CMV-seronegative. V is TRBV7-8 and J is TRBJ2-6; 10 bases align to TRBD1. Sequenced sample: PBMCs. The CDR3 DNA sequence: TGTGCCAGCAGCTTAGGGGGACAGGGGTCCTCTGGGGCCAACGGCCTGACTTTC. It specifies CASSLGGQGSSGANGLTF.